The rows below give T cell receptor beta chains drawn from one sample of a study of cytomegalovirus exposure and HLA in healthy donors. The data were produced by immunoSEQ multiplex PCR, yet TCRdb's version contains in-frame clones alone and is incomplete. This sample has roughly 60,000 clones, with roughly 95% found just once. Source material: PBMCs. The source is a young woman in good health and CMV-seropositive. CDR3s include the opening cysteine and the closing phenylalanine or tryptophan. A D gene is named only where the DNA matches it firmly. Not every row has a clone size; where given, it reads once, few, many or a size class.

TRBJ1-2 | . | TRBV28 | . | TGTGCCAGCAGTTTATACGGCCTCGGGGGGTTCACGGATGGCTACACCTTC | CASSLYGLGGFTDGYTF
TRBJ2-7 | TRBD2 | TRBV7-6 | . | TGTGCCAGCAGCCCCTCCCAAGCGGGAGGTTTTGACGAGCAGTACTTC | CASSPSQAGGFDEQYF
TRBJ2-7 | TRBD2 | TRBV28 | . | TGTGCCAGCAGTTTGGGTCCTAGCGGGGTCTACGAGCAGTACTTC | CASSLGPSGVYEQYF
TRBJ2-7 | . | TRBV23-1 | . | TGCGCCAGCAGTTTAGAGGGCGGCTACGAGCAGTACTTC | CASSLEGGYEQYF
TRBJ1-1 | . | TRBV7-9 | . | TGTGCCAGCAGCTTAGCAAAGGGGACTGAAGCTTTCTTT | CASSLAKGTEAFF
TRBJ1-2 | . | TRBV28 | . | TGTGCCAGCAAGACTCCGGGCGGGGTTGGCTACACCTTC | CASKTPGGVGYTF
TRBJ1-2 | . | TRBV9 | . | TGTGCCAGCAGCCCCCGTGCAGAAGCTAACTATGGCTACACCTTC | CASSPRAEANYGYTF
TRBJ1-2 | . | TRBV19 | . | TGTGCCAGTAGTACGGCAGGATGGGACTATGGCTACACCTTC | CASSTAGWDYGYTF
TRBJ2-7 | TRBD2 | TRBV7-2 | . | TGTGCCAGCAGCACATGGACTAGCGGGGAAAACCTCACTACTTACGAGCAGTACTTC | CASSTWTSGENLTTYEQYF
TRBJ2-7 | TRBD1 | TRBV7-6 | . | TGTGCCAGCAGCCAACAAGGGGGCAGCTCCTACGAGCAGTACTTC | CASSQQGGSSYEQYF
TRBJ2-7 | TRBD2 | TRBV4-2 | few | TGTGCCAGCAGCCAAGGGGAGGGTACGGGGGACGAGCAGTACTTC | CASSQGEGTGDEQYF
TRBJ1-2 | . | TRBV6-5 | . | TGTGCCAGCAGTAGACAGAACTATGGCTACACCTTC | CASSRQNYGYTF
TRBJ2-2 | TRBD1 | TRBV27 | . | TGTGCCAGCAGTTTACCTCAGGGGGCGAACACCGGGGAGCTGTTTTTT | CASSLPQGANTGELFF
TRBJ2-6 | . | TRBV27 | . | TGTGCCAGTAAGGGGGGGGATTTTTCCTCTGGGGCCAACGTCCTGACTTTC | CASKGGDFSSGANVLTF
TRBJ2-7 | . | TRBV4-3 | . | TGCGCCAGCAGCCAAGAACGGGGCTACGAGCAGTACTTC | CASSQERGYEQYF
TRBJ2-1 | . | TRBV5-1 | . | TGCGCCAGCAGCCTAAGCGGCTTAGTCGGCTACAATGAGCAGTTCTTC | CASSLSGLVGYNEQFF
TRBJ2-2 | . | TRBV21-1 | . | TGTGCCAGCAGCAAAGGGTATGCGGGAGGGGAAGTAACCGGGGAGCTGTTTTTT | CASSKGYAGGEVTGELFF
TRBJ1-4 | . | TRBV29-1 | . | TGCAGCGCCGAAAGGGGGTCTGATGAAAAACTGTTTTTT | CSAERGSDEKLFF
TRBJ2-5 | . | TRBV29-1 | once | TGCAGCGTTGAACGGGTAGGGGCCCAGTACTTC | CSVERVGAQYF
TRBJ1-6 | . | TRBV6-1 | . | TGTGCCGGGGGCGGGCGCTCCTATAATTCACCCCTCCACTTT | CAGGGRSYNSPLHF
TRBJ2-7 | TRBD2 | TRBV7-6 | . | TGTGCCAGCAGAGAGGCGACTAGCGACTCCTACGAGCAGTACTTC | CASREATSDSYEQYF
TRBJ2-7 | TRBD2 | TRBV18 | . | TGTGCCAGCTCTCCCAGCGGGGCCTACGAGCAGTACTTC | CASSPSGAYEQYF
TRBJ2-1 | TRBD1 | TRBV7-7 | . | TGTGCTAGCAGCCAACAGGGGGCCGCCGGCAATGAGCAGTTCTTC | CASSQQGAAGNEQFF
TRBJ2-5 | TRBD2 | TRBV14 | . | TGTGCCAGCAGCCAAGATAGCGGGAGTACAGAGACCCAGTACTTC | CASSQDSGSTETQYF
TRBJ1-2 | . | TRBV11-2 | . | TGTGCCAGCAGCTTAAGTCAGGGGAACTATGGCTACACCTTC | CASSLSQGNYGYTF
TRBJ1-2 | TRBD1 | TRBV4-1 | . | TGCGCCAGCAGCCACGGGACAGATTCGGATCTCTCTTATGGCTACACCTTC | CASSHGTDSDLSYGYTF
TRBJ2-1 | TRBD2 | TRBV4-1 | . | TGCGCCAGCAGCCAAGGGCTAGCGGGCACCCTTGGGGATGAGCAGTTCTTC | CASSQGLAGTLGDEQFF
TRBJ1-1 | . | TRBV28 | . | TGTGCCAGCAACTACTGGAGGGCAAAGAGGAACACTGAAGCTTTCTTT | CASNYWRAKRNTEAFF